The rows below give T cell receptor beta chains drawn from one sample of a study of regulatory T cells in long-lasting Graves disease. TCRdb called the multiplex PCR reads again in MiXCR, with one record for every CDR3 protein. This sample has over 350,000 distinct CDR3 sequences, with roughly 15% found just once. This same sample was also taken into another study, of T cells in Graves' hyperthyroidism and ophthalmopathy.

Sequenced here: peripheral blood mononuclear cells (PBMCs), sampled at new diagnosis, from a patient treated with antithyroid drugs. The source is a woman in her 50s with Graves disease. Both conserved end residues are part of each CDR3. The order of the fields is V gene, clone size, D gene, J gene, CDR3 DNA, CDR3 protein. D genes are given only for firm matches. Part of the rows lack a size; the others show once, few, many or a class for expanded clones.

TRBV5-6	few	-	TRBJ2-2	TGTGCCAGCAGCCGACATAACACCGGGGAGCTGTTTTTT	CASSRHNTGELFF
TRBV12-3/TRBV12-4	many	TRBD2	TRBJ2-7	TGTGCCAGCAGTCCGCGGACTAGCGGGACTTCCGAGCAGTACTTC	CASSPRTSGTSEQYF
TRBV6-1	few	-	TRBJ1-3	TGTGCCAGCCATACGTCAGGGCTTTTTACTGGAAACACCATATATTTT	CASHTSGLFTGNTIYF
TRBV18	few	TRBD1	TRBJ1-2	TGTGCCAGCTCACCATATCGGGACAGTCCCAACTATGGCTACACCTTC	CASSPYRDSPNYGYTF
TRBV7-9	-	TRBD1	TRBJ1-3	TGTGCCAGCAGCTACAGGGGGCCTGGAACCACCATATATTTT	CASSYRGPGTTIYF
TRBV9	-	TRBD2	TRBJ2-3	TGTGCCAGCAGCCCCATCCGGACTAGCGGGAGATTGTCGTCAGATACGCAGTATTTT	CASSPIRTSGRLSSDTQYF
TRBV2	many	-	TRBJ2-5	TGTGCCACCAGACGGGGAGAGACCCAGTACTTC	CATRRGETQYF
TRBV29-1	few	TRBD1	TRBJ1-1	TGCAGCGCGGACAGGGAAATGAACACTGAAGCTTTCTTT	CSADREMNTEAFF
TRBV7-9	many	TRBD1	TRBJ1-2	TGTGCCAGCAGCTTAGAGGCAGGGGGTGGCTACACCTTC	CASSLEAGGGYTF
TRBV19	few	-	TRBJ2-1	TGTGCCAGTAGTCAACAGTATGGGGATCACCATGAGCAGTTCTTC	CASSQQYGDHHEQFF
TRBV6-1	many	-	TRBJ2-7	TGTGCCAGCGGCCGAACCCTTAGCGGAGCAACTAGCTCCTACGAGCAGTACTTC	CASGRTLSGATSSYEQYF
TRBV10-3	many	TRBD1	TRBJ1-4	TGTGCCATCAGTGAGTCTGGGACAGAGAATAATGAAAAACTGTTTTTT	CAISESGTENNEKLFF
TRBV7-3	-	TRBD1	TRBJ2-1	TGTGCCAGCAGCTCCAAACAGGGGGCGAGGAATGAGCAGTTCTTC	CASSSKQGARNEQFF
TRBV7-9	many	-	TRBJ2-3	TGTGCCAGCAGCTGGGTCAGGGGAATGACAGATACGCAGTATTTT	CASSWVRGMTDTQYF
TRBV7-9	many	TRBD1	TRBJ2-3	TGTGCCAGCAGCTTTGGGACAGGGATGAGCACAGATACGCAGTATTTT	CASSFGTGMSTDTQYF
TRBV6-5	many	-	TRBJ1-2	TGTGCCAGCAGTTACCCAGGGACCAATGGCTACACCTTC	CASSYPGTNGYTF